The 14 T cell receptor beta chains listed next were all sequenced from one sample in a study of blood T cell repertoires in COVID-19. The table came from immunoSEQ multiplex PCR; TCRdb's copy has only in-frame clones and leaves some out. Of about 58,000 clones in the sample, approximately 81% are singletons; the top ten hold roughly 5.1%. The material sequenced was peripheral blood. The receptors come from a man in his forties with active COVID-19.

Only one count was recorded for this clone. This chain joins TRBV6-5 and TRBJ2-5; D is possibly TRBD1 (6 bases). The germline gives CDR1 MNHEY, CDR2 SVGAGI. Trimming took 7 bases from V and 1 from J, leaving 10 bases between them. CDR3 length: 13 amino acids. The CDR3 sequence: CASTRGFQETQYF. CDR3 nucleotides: TGTGCCAGCACCAGGGGATTCCAAGAGACCCAGTACTTC.

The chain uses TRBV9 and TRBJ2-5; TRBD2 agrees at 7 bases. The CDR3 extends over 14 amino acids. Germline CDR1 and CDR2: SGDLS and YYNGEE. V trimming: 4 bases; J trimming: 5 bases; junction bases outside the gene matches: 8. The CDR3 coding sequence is TGTGCCAGCAGCCGGGGAGGGCCGGGTGAGACCCAGTACTTC. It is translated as CASSRGGPGETQYF. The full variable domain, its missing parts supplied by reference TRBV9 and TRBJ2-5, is DSGVTQTPKHLITATGQRVTLRCSPRSGDLSVYWYQQSLDQGLQFLIQYYNGEERAKGNILERFSAQQFPDLHSELNLSSLELGDSALYFCASSRGGPGETQYFGPGTRLLVL.

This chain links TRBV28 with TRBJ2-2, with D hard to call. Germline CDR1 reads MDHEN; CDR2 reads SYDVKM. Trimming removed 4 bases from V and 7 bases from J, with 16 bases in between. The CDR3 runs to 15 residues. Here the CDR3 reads CASSSYPAVSGELFF. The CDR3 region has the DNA TGTGCCAGCAGTTCATATCCGGCGGTTAGCGGGGAGCTGTTTTTT.

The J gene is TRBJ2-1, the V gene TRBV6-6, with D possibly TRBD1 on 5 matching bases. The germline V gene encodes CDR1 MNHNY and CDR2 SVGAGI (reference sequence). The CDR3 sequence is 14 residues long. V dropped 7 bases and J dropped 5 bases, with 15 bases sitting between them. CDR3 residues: CASTETASNNEQFF. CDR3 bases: TGTGCCAGCACTGAGACAGCAAGCAACAATGAGCAGTTCTTC.

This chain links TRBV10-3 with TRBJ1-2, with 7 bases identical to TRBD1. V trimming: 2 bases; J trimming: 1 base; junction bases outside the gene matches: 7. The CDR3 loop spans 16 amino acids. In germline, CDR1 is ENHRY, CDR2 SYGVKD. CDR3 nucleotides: TGTGCCATCAGTGAGCCCGCGGGACAGCTTAACTATGGCTACACCTTC. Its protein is CAISEPAGQLNYGYTF.

Here the CDR3 DNA reads TGCGCCAGCAGCTCAACGGTGACTAGCGGGACCGGAGAGACCCAGTACTTC. Translated: CASSSTVTSGTGETQYF. V and J are TRBV5-1 and TRBJ2-5; TRBD2 agrees at 11 bases. Germline V lookup: CDR1 SGHRS, CDR2 YFSETQ. The CDR3 totals 17 residues. V lost 3 bases, J lost 4 bases, and 11 bases stayed unmatched.

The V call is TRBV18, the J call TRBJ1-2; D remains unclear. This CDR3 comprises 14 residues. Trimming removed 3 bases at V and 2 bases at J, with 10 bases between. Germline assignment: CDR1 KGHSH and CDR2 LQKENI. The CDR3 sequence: CASSPAGRNYGYTF. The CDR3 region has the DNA TGTGCCAGCTCACCCGCAGGAAGGAACTATGGCTACACCTTC.

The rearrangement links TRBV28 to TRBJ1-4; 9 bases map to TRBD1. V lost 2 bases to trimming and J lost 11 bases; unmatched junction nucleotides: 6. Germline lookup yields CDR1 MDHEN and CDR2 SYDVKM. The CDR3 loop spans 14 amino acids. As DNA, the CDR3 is TGTGCCAGCAGTTTAAGGGACAGGGACGGGAAACTGTTTTTT. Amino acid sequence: CASSLRDRDGKLFF.

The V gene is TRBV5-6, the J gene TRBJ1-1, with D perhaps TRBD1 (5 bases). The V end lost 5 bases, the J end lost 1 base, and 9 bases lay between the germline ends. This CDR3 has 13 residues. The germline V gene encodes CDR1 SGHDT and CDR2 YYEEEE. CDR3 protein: CASSLTANTEAFF. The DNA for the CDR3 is TGTGCCAGCAGTTTGACAGCGAACACTGAAGCTTTCTTT.

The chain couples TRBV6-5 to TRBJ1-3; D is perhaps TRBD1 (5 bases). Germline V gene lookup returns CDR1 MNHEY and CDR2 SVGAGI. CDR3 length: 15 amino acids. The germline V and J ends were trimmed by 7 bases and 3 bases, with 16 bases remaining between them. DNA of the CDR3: TGTGCCAGCACCTCCCCGGGACTCGGTGGAAACACCATATATTTT. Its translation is CASTSPGLGGNTIYF.

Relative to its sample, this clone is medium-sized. The CDR3 nucleotides read TGTGCCAGCAGTGATATTCGAGGAGGGAACACTGAAGCTTTCTTT. Its protein is CASSDIRGGNTEAFF. The V call is TRBV6-1, the J call TRBJ1-1; D remains ambiguous. The V end lost 3 bases, the J end lost 1 base, and 12 bases lay between the germline ends. Germline CDR1 reads MNHNS; CDR2 reads SASEGT. The CDR3 spans 15 residues.

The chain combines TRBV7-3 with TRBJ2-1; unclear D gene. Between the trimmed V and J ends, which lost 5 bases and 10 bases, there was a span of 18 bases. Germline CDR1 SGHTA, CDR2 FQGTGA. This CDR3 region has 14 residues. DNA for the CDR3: TGTGCCAGCAGCCCCGTTGGGCCGAACGGCGAGCAGTTCTTC. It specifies CASSPVGPNGEQFF.

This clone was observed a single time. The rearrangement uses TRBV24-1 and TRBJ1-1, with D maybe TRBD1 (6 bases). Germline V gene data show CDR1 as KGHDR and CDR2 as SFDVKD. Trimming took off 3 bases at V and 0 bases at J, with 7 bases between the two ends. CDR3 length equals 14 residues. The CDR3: CATSDTGMNTEAFF. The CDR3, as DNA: TGTGCCACCAGTGATACAGGGATGAACACTGAAGCTTTCTTT.

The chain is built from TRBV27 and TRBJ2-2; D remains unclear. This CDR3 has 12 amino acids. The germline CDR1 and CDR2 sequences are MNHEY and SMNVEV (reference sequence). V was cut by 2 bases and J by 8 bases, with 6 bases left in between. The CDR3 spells CASSLGLGELFF. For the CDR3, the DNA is TGTGCCAGCAGTTTAGGCCTTGGGGAGCTGTTTTTT.